This is a list of T cell receptor beta chains from one sample in a study of a mutant IDH1 vaccine in newly diagnosed glioma. TCRdb's table, derived via immunoSEQ multiplex PCR, lists solely in-frame clones and lacks some. Here the sample spans under 65,000 clones, 70% to 90% being singletons. Material: PBMCs, obtained from a glioma patient treated with radiotherapy, temozolomide or both. All receptors derive from a man between 18 and 35 years old with glioma. CDR3s include the opening cysteine and the closing phenylalanine or tryptophan. The D gene is left open where the match is weak. Part of the rows lack a size; the others show once, few, many or a class for expanded clones.

J gene | D gene | clone size | V gene | CDR3 protein
TRBJ2-5 | NA | NA | TRBV12-5 | CASGFPYPKQETQYF
TRBJ1-5 | TRBD1 | NA | TRBV29-1 | CSVEDGTDQPQHF
TRBJ2-2 | NA | NA | TRBV5-1 | CASSEEGYGELFF
TRBJ2-1 | NA | medium-sized | TRBV4-1 | CASSQERAFNEQFF
TRBJ2-7 | TRBD1 | NA | TRBV4-2 | CASSQGHPGTGEDPGDYEQYF
TRBJ2-7 | NA | NA | TRBV2 | CASRPDSPEQYF
TRBJ1-1 | NA | NA | TRBV9 | CASSPAGRGDTEAFF
TRBJ1-4 | NA | NA | TRBV28 | CASSLEPFNEKLFF
TRBJ2-7 | NA | once | TRBV4-3 | CASSQDFGGSYEQYF
TRBJ2-2 | NA | NA | TRBV2 | CASSEEGVGTGELFF
TRBJ1-4 | TRBD1 | NA | TRBV4-1 | CASSLRDRGGEKLFF
TRBJ2-7 | TRBD1 | NA | TRBV7-2 | CASSGDSQVYEQYF
TRBJ2-3 | TRBD2 | NA | TRBV5-1 | CASSRTSGYHTDTQYF
TRBJ1-1 | NA | NA | TRBV6-1 | CASSPRGQTSEAFF
TRBJ1-1 | NA | NA | TRBV6-5 | CASIRDRTRNTEAFF
TRBJ2-7 | NA | NA | TRBV5-6 | CASSLELAPYEQYF
TRBJ1-1 | NA | NA | TRBV6-1 | CASSMGTESVAFF
TRBJ2-1 | NA | NA | TRBV11-2 | CASSYRAEQFF
TRBJ2-3 | TRBD1 | NA | TRBV4-1 | CASSQDRMGQGTSTDTQYF
TRBJ1-6 | NA | NA | TRBV6-5 | CASTQGRLNSPLHF
TRBJ1-2 | TRBD1 | once | TRBV9 | CASRELDRVEGYTF
TRBJ1-1 | NA | few | TRBV7-9 | CASSPGSGGTEAFF
TRBJ2-7 | NA | NA | TRBV18 | CASSPDLHYEQYF
TRBJ1-1 | NA | NA | TRBV4-1 | CASSPLAGRITEAFF
TRBJ1-5 | NA | NA | TRBV2 | CASNLSPNQPQHF
TRBJ1-1 | NA | NA | TRBV7-9 | CASSLGQWGTEAFF
TRBJ2-5 | TRBD2 | NA | TRBV9 | CASSDGLAGETQYF